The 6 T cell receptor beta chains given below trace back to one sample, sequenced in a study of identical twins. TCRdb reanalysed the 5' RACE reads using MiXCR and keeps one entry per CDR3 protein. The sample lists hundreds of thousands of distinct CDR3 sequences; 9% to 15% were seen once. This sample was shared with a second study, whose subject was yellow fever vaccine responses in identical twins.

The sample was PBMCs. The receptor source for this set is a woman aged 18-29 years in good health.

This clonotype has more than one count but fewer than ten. CDR3 sequence: CSASKGTTEAFF. For the CDR3, the DNA is TGCAGTGCTAGTAAAGGGACCACTGAAGCTTTCTTT. The chain recombines TRBV20-1 with TRBJ1-1; D might be TRBD1 (5 bases). Per germline, CDR1 DFQATT and CDR2 SNEGSKA (reference sequence). V lost 3 bases and J lost 4, with 9 bases in between. This CDR3 is 12 amino acids long.

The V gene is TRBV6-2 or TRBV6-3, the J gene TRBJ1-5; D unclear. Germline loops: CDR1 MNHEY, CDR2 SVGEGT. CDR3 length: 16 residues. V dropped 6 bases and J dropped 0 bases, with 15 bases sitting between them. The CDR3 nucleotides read TGTGCCAGCAGCCCCGCCTTAGGGAATAGCAATCAGCCCCAGCATTTT. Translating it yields CASSPALGNSNQPQHF.

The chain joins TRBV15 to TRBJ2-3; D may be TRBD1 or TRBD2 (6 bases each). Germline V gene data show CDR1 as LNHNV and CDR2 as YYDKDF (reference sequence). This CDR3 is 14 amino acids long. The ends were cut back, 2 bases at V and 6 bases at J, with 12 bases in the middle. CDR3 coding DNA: TGTGCCACCAGCAGAACCGCCGGGGGCGATACGCAGTATTTT. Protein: CATSRTAGGDTQYF.

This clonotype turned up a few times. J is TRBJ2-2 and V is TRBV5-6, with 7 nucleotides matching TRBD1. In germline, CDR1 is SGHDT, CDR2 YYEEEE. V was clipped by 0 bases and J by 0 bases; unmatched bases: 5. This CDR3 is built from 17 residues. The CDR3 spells CASSLGAGTANTGELFF. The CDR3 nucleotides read TGTGCCAGCAGCTTGGGGGCCGGGACAGCGAACACCGGGGAGCTGTTTTTT. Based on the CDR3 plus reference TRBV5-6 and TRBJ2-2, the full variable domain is DAGVTQSPTHLIKTRGQQVTLRCSPKSGHDTVSWYQQALGQGPQFIFQYYEEEERQRGNFPDRFSGHQFPNYSSELNVNALLLGDSALYLCASSLGAGTANTGELFFGEGSRLTVL.

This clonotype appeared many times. CDR3 in DNA: TGCAGTGCTAGGAAGGGGAACACTGAAGCTTTCTTT. Translated, it gives CSARKGNTEAFF. The V call is TRBV20-1, the J call TRBJ1-1; no clear D. Trimming removed 3 bases at V and 1 base at J, with 6 bases between. The germline gives CDR1 DFQATT, CDR2 SNEGSKA (reference sequence). The CDR3 has 12 amino acids.

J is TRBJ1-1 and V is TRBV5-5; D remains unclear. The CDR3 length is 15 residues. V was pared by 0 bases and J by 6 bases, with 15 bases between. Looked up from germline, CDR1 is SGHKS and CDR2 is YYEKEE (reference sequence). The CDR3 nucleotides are TGTGCCAGCAGCTTGGAGACACTTAGATACGCTGAAGCTTTCTTT. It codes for CASSLETLRYAEAFF.